The clone carrying this T cell receptor beta chain was counted a few times. Its target is not known. RNA transcripts were the template for amplifying TCR beta CDR3 regions. The HTBI primer set was used in a first-round RT-PCR of the TCR CDR3. TCRdb redid the calling of the multiplex PCR reads with MiXCR, one entry per CDR3 protein. This repertoire shows about 840,000 distinct CDR3 sequences, 38% found once; its top ten account for 8.9%. This sample was taken from a study of T cells in Graves' hyperthyroidism and ophthalmopathy. General study results and limits: Also found in blood were most expanded thyroid clonotypes above 0.001.

Between the trimmed V and J ends, which lost 0 bases and 8 bases, there was a span of 10 bases. The germline CDR1 and CDR2 sequences are MNHEY and SVGAGI. The CDR3 runs to 13 residues. This chain uses TRBV6-5 with TRBJ1-2; D uncertain. Specimen: blood. The TCR sequence derives from a man aged 18 to 35 with Graves' hyperthyroidism. The CDR3 DNA reads as TGTGCCAGCAGTTACTCGATTAAGGAAGGCTACACCTTC. As protein: CASSYSIKEGYTF.